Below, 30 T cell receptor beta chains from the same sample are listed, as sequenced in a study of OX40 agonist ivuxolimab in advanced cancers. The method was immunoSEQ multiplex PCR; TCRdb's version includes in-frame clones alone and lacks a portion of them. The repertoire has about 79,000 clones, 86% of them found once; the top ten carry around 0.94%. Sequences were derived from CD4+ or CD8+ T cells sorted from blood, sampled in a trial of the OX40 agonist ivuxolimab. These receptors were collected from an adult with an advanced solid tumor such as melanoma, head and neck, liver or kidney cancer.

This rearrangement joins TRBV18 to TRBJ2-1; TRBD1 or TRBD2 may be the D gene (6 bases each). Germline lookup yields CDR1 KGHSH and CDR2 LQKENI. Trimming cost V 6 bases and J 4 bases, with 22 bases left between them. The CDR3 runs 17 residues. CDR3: CASSPPVGGTRYNEQFF. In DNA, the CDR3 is TGTGCCAGCTCCCCTCCGGTCGGAGGGACACGTTACAATGAGCAGTTCTTC.

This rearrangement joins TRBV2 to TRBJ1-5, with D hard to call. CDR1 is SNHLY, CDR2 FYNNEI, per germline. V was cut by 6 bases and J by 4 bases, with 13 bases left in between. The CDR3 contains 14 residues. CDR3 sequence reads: CASSLLGTNQPQHF. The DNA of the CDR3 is TGTGCCAGCAGCCTCTTGGGAACAAATCAGCCCCAGCATTTT.

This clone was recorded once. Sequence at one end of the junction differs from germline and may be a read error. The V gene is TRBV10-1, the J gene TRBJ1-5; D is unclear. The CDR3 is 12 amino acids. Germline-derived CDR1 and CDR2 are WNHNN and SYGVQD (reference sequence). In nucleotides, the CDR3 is TGCACCAGCCCGGGGTGCCGCCAGCCCCAGCATTTT. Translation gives CTSPGCRQPQHF.

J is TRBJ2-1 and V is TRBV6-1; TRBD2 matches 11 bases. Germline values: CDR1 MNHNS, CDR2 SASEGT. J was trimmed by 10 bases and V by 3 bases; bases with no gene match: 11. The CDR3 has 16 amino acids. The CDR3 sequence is CASSDPTSGSSWEQFF. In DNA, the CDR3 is TGTGCCAGCAGTGACCCTACTAGCGGGAGTAGCTGGGAGCAGTTCTTC.

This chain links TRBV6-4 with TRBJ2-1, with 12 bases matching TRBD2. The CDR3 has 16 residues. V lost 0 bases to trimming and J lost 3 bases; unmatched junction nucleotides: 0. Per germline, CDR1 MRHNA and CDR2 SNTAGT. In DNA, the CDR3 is TGTGCCAGCAGTGACTCACTAGCGGGGGGCTACAATGAGCAGTTCTTC. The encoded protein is CASSDSLAGGYNEQFF.

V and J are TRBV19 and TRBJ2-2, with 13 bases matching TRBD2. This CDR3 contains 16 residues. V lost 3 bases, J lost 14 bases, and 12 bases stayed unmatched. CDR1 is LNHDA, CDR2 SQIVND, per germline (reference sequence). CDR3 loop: CASSIPGLAGVSSLFF. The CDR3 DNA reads TGTGCCAGTAGTATCCCCGGACTAGCGGGAGTTTCCTCTCTGTTTTTT.

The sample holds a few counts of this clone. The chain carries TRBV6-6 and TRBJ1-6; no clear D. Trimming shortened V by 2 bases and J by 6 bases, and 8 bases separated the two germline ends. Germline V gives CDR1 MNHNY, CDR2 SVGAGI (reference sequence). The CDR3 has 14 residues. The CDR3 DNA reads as TGTGCCAGCAGTTACAGCCAAACTAATTCACCCCTCCACTTT. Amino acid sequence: CASSYSQTNSPLHF.

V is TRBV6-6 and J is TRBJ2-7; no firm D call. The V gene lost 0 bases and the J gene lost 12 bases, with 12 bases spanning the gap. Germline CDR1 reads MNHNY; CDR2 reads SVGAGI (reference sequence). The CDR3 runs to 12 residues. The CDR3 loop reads CASSYSGIDRYF. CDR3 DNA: TGTGCCAGCAGTTACTCGGGCATCGATCGGTACTTC.

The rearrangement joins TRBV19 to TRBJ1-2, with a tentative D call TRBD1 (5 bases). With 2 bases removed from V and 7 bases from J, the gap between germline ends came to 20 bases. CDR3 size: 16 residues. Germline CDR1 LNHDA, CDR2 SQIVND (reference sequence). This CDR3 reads CASSIPQPQGGVGYTF. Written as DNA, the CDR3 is TGTGCCAGTAGTATACCACAGCCCCAGGGAGGAGTTGGCTACACCTTC.

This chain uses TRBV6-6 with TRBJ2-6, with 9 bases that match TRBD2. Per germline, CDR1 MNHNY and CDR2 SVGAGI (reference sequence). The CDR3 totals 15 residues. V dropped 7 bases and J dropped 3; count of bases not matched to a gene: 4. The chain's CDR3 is CASISGRGGANVLTF. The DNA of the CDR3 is TGTGCCAGCATTAGCGGGAGAGGTGGGGCCAACGTCCTGACTTTC.

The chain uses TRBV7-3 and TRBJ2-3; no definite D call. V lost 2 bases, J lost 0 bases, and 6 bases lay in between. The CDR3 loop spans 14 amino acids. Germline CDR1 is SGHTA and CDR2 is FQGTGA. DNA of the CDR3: TGTGCCAGCAGCTTAGGACGAAGCACAGATACGCAGTATTTT. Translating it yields CASSLGRSTDTQYF.

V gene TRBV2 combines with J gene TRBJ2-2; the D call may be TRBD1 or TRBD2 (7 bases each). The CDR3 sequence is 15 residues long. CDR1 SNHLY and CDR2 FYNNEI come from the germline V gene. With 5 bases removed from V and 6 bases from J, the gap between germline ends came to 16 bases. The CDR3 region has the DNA TGTGCCAGCAGTCGGGGGGAGGGGGCCGCCGGGGAGCTGTTTTTT. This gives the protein CASSRGEGAAGELFF.

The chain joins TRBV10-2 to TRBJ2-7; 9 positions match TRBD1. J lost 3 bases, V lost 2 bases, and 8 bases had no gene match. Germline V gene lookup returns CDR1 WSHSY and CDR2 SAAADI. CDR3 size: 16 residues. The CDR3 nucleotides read TGCGCCAGCAGTGAGGCCAACAGGGGGCGTAACTACGAGCAGTACTTC. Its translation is CASSEANRGRNYEQYF.

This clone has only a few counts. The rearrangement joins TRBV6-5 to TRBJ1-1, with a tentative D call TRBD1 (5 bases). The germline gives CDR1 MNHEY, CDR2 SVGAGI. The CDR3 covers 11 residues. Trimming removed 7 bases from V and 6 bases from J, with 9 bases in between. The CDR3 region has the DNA TGTGCCAGCACGTGGGGGGCTGAAGCTTTCTTT. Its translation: CASTWGAEAFF.

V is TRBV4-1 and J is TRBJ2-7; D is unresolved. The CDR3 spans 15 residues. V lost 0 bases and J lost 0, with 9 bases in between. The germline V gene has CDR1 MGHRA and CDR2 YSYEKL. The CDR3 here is CASSQEGSRSYEQYF. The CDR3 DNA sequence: TGCGCCAGCAGCCAAGAGGGCAGCCGCTCCTACGAGCAGTACTTC.

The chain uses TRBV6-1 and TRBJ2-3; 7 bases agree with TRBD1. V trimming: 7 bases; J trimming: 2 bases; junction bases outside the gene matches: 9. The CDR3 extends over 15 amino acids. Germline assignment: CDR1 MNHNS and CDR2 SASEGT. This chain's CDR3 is CASTPRDRLTDTQYF. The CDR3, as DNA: TGTGCCAGCACTCCCCGGGACAGACTCACAGATACGCAGTATTTT.

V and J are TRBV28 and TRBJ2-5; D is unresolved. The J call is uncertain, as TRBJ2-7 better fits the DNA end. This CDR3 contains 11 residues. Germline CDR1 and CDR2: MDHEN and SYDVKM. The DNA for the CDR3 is TGTGCCAGCAGCTCCTCGTACGAGCAGTACTTC. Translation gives CASSSSYEQYF.

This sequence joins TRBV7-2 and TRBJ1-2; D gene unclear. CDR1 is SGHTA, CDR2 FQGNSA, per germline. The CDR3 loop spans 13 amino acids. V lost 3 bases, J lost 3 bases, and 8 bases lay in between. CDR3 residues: CASSFLQDYGYTF. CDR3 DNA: TGTGCCAGCAGCTTTCTCCAGGACTATGGCTACACCTTC.

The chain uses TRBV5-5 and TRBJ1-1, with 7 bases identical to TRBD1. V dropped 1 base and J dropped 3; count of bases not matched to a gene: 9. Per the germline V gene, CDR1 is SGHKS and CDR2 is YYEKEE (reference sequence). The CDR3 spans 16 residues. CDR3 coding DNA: TGTGCCAGCAGCTTGTTCCCAGGGGGAAAAGACACTGAAGCTTTCTTT. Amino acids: CASSLFPGGKDTEAFF.

The CDR3, as DNA: TGTGCCAGTAGTATTGTACAGGTCAATTCACCCCTCCACTTT. This encodes CASSIVQVNSPLHF. V is TRBV19 and J is TRBJ1-6, with D possibly matching TRBD1 (5 bases). Germline V CDR1 and CDR2: LNHDA, SQIVND (reference sequence). The V gene lost 3 bases and the J gene lost 7 bases, with 10 bases spanning the gap. CDR3 size: 14 residues.

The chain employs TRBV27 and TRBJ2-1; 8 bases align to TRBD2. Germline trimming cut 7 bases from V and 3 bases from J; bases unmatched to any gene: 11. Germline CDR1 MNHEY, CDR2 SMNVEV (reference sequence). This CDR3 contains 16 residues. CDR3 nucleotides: TGTGCCAGCACCGGCCCCAGCGGGAGTATCTACAATGAGCAGTTCTTC. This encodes CASTGPSGSIYNEQFF.

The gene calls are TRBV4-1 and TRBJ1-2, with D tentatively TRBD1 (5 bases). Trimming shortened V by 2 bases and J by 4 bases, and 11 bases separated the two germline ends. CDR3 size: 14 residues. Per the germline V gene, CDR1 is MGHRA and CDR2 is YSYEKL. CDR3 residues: CASSQPGTRYGYTF. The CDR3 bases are TGCGCCAGCAGCCAACCTGGGACCCGCTATGGCTACACCTTC.

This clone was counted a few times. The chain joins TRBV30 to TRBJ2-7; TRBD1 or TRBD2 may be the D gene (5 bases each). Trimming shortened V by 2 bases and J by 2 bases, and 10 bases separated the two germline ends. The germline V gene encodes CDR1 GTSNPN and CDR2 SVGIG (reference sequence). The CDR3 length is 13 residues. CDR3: CAWSPGRAYEQYF. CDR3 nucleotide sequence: TGTGCCTGGAGTCCGGGACGGGCCTACGAGCAGTACTTC.

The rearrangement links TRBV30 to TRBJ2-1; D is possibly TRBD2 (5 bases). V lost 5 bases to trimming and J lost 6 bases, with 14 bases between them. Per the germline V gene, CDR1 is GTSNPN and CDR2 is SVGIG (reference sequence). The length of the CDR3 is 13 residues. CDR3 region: CAWSPGTFNEQFF. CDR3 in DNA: TGTGCCTGGTCCCCGGGAACCTTCAATGAGCAGTTCTTC. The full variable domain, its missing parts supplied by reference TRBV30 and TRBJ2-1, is SQTIHQWPATLVQPVGSPLSLECTVEGTSNPNLYWYRQAAGRGLQLLFYSVGIGQISSEVPQNLSASRPQDRQFILSSKKLLLSDSGFYLCAWSPGTFNEQFFGPGTRLTVL.

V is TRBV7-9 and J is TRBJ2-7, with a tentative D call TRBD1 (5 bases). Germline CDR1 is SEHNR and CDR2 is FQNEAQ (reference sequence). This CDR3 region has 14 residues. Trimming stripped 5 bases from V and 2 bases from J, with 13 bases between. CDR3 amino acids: CASSRQGAAYEQYF. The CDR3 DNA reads TGTGCCAGCAGCCGACAAGGGGCCGCCTACGAGCAGTACTTC.

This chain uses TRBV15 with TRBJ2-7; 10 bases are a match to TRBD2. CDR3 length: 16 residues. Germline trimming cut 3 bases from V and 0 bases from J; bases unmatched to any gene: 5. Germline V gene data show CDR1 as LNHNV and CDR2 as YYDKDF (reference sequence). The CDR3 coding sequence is TGTGCCACCAGCAGCCTTAGCGGGGGGCCCTCCTACGAGCAGTACTTC. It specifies CATSSLSGGPSYEQYF.

The CDR3 coding sequence is TGTGCCAGCAGTTCGGACAGGGGGCACTACGAGCAGTACTTC. Encoded protein: CASSSDRGHYEQYF. The V and J genes are TRBV6-5 and TRBJ2-7; 11 bases are a match to TRBD1. CDR3 length equals 14 residues. The germline CDR1 and CDR2 sequences are MNHEY and SVGAGI. V gave up 4 bases and J gave up 3 bases; unmatched junction bases: 2.

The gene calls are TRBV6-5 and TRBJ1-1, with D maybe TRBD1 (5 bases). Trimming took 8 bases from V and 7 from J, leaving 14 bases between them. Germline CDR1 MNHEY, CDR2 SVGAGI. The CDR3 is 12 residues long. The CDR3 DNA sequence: TGTGCCAGCTCCTTCCTCGGGGGTGAAGCTTTCTTT. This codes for CASSFLGGEAFF.

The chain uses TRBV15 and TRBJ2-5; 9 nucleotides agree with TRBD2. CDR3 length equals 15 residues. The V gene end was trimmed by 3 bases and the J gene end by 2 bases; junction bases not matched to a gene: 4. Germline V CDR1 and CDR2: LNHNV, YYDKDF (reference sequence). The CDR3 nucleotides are TGTGCCACCAGCAGGGCGGGAGGGCGGCAAGAGACCCAGTACTTC. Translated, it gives CATSRAGGRQETQYF.

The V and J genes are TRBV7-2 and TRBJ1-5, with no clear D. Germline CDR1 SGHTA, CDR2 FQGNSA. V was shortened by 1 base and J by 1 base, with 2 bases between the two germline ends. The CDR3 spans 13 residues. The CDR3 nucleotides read TGTGCCAGCAGCTTAGACAGCAATCAGCCCCAGCATTTT. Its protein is CASSLDSNQPQHF.